A single sample is the source of the 24 T cell receptor beta chains below, sequenced in a study of cytomegalovirus exposure and HLA in healthy donors. 60 Vbeta and 13 Jbeta primers were used in PCR. Produced via immunoSEQ multiplex PCR; TCRdb's table is partial and in-frame only. In the table there are approximately 240,000 clones, about 80% of which are singletons. Sequencing was carried out using PBMCs. The receptor set was obtained from a woman aged 35 to 49 in good health and CMV-seronegative.

The V call is TRBV28, the J call TRBJ2-6, with 9 bases lining up with TRBD1. The V gene's germline CDR1 is MDHEN and CDR2 SYDVKM. The CDR3 has 19 residues. The V gene end was trimmed by 2 bases and the J gene end by 5 bases; junction bases not matched to a gene: 13. CDR3 DNA sequence: TGTGCCAGCAGTTTAACACCCCGAACAGGGGGCCTTAGGGCCAACGTCCTGACTTTC. It encodes CASSLTPRTGGLRANVLTF.

The chain links TRBV5-6 to TRBJ2-5, with D perhaps TRBD1 (5 bases). Trimming stripped 1 base from V and 1 base from J, with 11 bases between. The CDR3 consists of 15 residues. CDR1 and CDR2 (germline): SGHDT, YYEEEE. CDR3 nucleotides: TGTGCCAGCAGCTTGAAAGGGGTGGGCCAAGAGACCCAGTACTTC. It is translated as CASSLKGVGQETQYF.

This chain uses TRBV2 with TRBJ2-5; 9 positions match TRBD2. Germline CDR1 and CDR2: SNHLY and FYNNEI. After removal of 8 bases from V and 4 bases from J, the junction contained 11 bases not matched to a gene. The CDR3 is 15 residues long. This CDR3 reads CASGSGTSFGETQYF. DNA of the CDR3: TGTGCCAGCGGCTCCGGGACTAGCTTTGGAGAGACCCAGTACTTC. Full variable domain (missing parts from reference TRBV2 and TRBJ2-5): EPEVTQTPSHQVTQMGQEVILRCVPISNHLYFYWYRQILGQKVEFLVSFYNNEISEKSEIFDDQFSVERPDGSNFTLKIRSTKLEDSAMYFCASGSGTSFGETQYFGPGTRLLVL.

CDR3 DNA sequence: TGTGCCAGCAGCAAAGTATGCGGGGAAGGGGAGACCCAGTACTTC. Translated, it gives CASSKVCGEGETQYF. The J gene is TRBJ2-5, the V gene TRBV21-1; TRBD2 reflects the table's D call only, with no check against the DNA. TRBV21-1 is marked as a pseudogene. The CDR3 consists of 15 residues.

There are a few counts of this clone. The J gene is TRBJ1-4, the V gene TRBV5-6; 9 nucleotides align to TRBD1. V shed 3 bases, J shed 6 bases, and the junction held 0 bases outside the gene matches. The CDR3 is made up of 13 amino acids. CDR1 SGHDT and CDR2 YYEEEE come from the germline V gene. The CDR3 DNA sequence: TGTGCCAGCAGCTGGGACAGGGATGAAAAACTGTTTTTT. Protein product: CASSWDRDEKLFF. The entire variable domain, with the rest obtained from reference TRBV5-6 and TRBJ1-4, is as follows: DAGVTQSPTHLIKTRGQQVTLRCSPKSGHDTVSWYQQALGQGPQFIFQYYEEEERQRGNFPDRFSGHQFPNYSSELNVNALLLGDSALYLCASSWDRDEKLFFGSGTQLSVL.

This chain joins TRBV6-6 and TRBJ1-2, with D possibly matching TRBD1 (6 bases). Per germline, CDR1 MNHNY and CDR2 SVGAGI (reference sequence). The CDR3 consists of 13 residues. V was cut by 7 bases and J by 5 bases, with 14 bases left in between. The CDR3 nucleotides are TGTGCCAGCAAGGGGGTCGACGATTATGGCTACACCTTC. It yields the protein CASKGVDDYGYTF.

This clone showed up many times. The chain couples TRBV28 to TRBJ2-5, with 7 bases matching TRBD2. Trimming at V came to 4 bases and at J to 1 base, leaving 6 bases not matched to a gene. CDR3 length equals 15 residues. Germline V gene sequence: CDR1 MDHEN, CDR2 SYDVKM. The CDR3 region is CASSSLGGTQETQYF. CDR3 coding DNA: TGTGCCAGCAGTTCCCTGGGGGGGACCCAAGAGACCCAGTACTTC. Drawing the rest from reference TRBV28 and TRBJ2-5, the complete variable domain is DVKVTQSSRYLVKRTGEKVFLECVQDMDHENMFWYRQDPGLGLRLIYFSYDVKMKEKGDIPEGYSVSREKKERFSLILESASTNQTSMYLCASSSLGGTQETQYFGPGTRLLVL.

The genes are TRBV7-3 and TRBJ2-3; 15 nucleotides line up with TRBD2. V lost 5 bases and J lost 2; bases outside the gene matches: 8. Germline V lookup: CDR1 SGHTA, CDR2 FQGTGA. The CDR3 is 18 residues long. The CDR3 nucleotides read TGTGCCAGCAGCGGGGGGGGACTAGCGGGGGGAATCACAGATACGCAGTATTTT. Its translation is CASSGGGLAGGITDTQYF.

The chain is built from TRBV15 and TRBJ2-7, with a possible D match to TRBD2 (5 bases). Looked up from germline, CDR1 is LNHNV and CDR2 is YYDKDF (reference sequence). V was cut by 1 base and J by 6 bases, with 19 bases left in between. The CDR3 is 16 amino acids. In DNA form, the CDR3 reads TGTGCCACCAGCAGAGGCCCGGGATTAGCCGGTATCGAGCAGTACTTC. It codes for CATSRGPGLAGIEQYF.

The rearrangement links TRBV15 to TRBJ2-5; the match to TRBD1 covers 11 bases. The CDR3 spans 16 residues. Trimming removed 0 bases from V and 4 bases from J; junction bases left unmatched: 4. Germline V gives CDR1 LNHNV, CDR2 YYDKDF (reference sequence). The CDR3 coding sequence is TGTGCCACCAGCAGAGATCCAGGGACAGGGGGAGAGACCCAGTACTTC. Its translation is CATSRDPGTGGETQYF.

The chain recombines TRBV29-1 with TRBJ2-7, with 10 bases lining up with TRBD1. The CDR3 sequence is 14 residues long. Germline CDR1 reads SQVTM; CDR2 reads ANQGSEA. With 3 bases clipped from V and 3 bases from J, the junction kept 5 bases outside the gene matches. For the CDR3, the DNA is TGCAGCGTTGAGGTGAGGACAGGGGGCTACGAGCAGTACTTC. Amino acids: CSVEVRTGGYEQYF.

The chain is built from TRBV4-1 and TRBJ2-3; maybe TRBD1 (6 bases). Germline CDR1 is MGHRA and CDR2 is YSYEKL. Trimming took off 3 bases at V and 3 bases at J, with 19 bases between the two ends. The CDR3 is 17 residues long. CDR3 coding DNA: TGCGCCAGCAGCCACCCGGGACATAGCGCACAAACAGATACGCAGTATTTT. The encoded protein is CASSHPGHSAQTDTQYF.

The CDR3 DNA reads as TGTGCCTGGAGCCCCAGACAGGGAGGCGAGCAGTACTTC. This translates into CAWSPRQGGEQYF. The V and J genes are TRBV30 and TRBJ2-7; D is possibly TRBD1 (7 bases). CDR3 length equals 13 residues. Trimming took 3 bases from V and 6 from J, leaving 15 bases between them. Germline V CDR1 and CDR2: GTSNPN, SVGIG (reference sequence).

The rearrangement links TRBV5-4 to TRBJ2-5; 10 positions agree with TRBD1. CDR3 length: 15 amino acids. From germline, CDR1 is SGHNT and CDR2 YYREEE (reference sequence). V lost 3 bases and J lost 6; bases outside the gene matches: 8. The CDR3 loop is CASSWETGGTKTQYF. CDR3 nucleotides: TGTGCCAGCAGCTGGGAGACAGGGGGCACGAAGACCCAGTACTTC.

The rearrangement links TRBV9 to TRBJ2-7; D is unclear. In germline, CDR1 is SGDLS, CDR2 YYNGEE. With 0 bases removed from V and 0 bases from J, the gap between germline ends came to 16 bases. This CDR3 is built from 17 residues. Here the CDR3 DNA reads TGTGCCAGCAGCGTAGGGGTGTTGGGCAGCTCCTCCTACGAGCAGTACTTC. Translation: CASSVGVLGSSSYEQYF.

The chain recombines TRBV19 with TRBJ2-2, with 8 bases matching TRBD2. Germline lookup yields CDR1 LNHDA and CDR2 SQIVND (reference sequence). The CDR3 consists of 15 residues. The V and J ends lost 7 bases and 6 bases, in that order; junction bases with no gene match: 10. The CDR3 protein is CASILTGGGPGELFF. DNA for the CDR3: TGTGCCAGTATTCTCACGGGGGGGGGCCCCGGGGAGCTGTTTTTT.

The chain couples TRBV19 to TRBJ2-1; 8 bases align to TRBD1. Trimming took 5 bases from V and 5 from J; bases not matched to a gene: 11. CDR3 length equals 16 residues. Germline values: CDR1 LNHDA, CDR2 SQIVND (reference sequence). CDR3 in amino acids: CASSPFIGQGNNEQFF. The DNA for the CDR3 is TGTGCCAGTAGTCCATTCATCGGACAGGGTAACAATGAGCAGTTCTTC.

The gene calls are TRBV5-4 and TRBJ2-2; maybe TRBD2 (5 bases). Germline assignment: CDR1 SGHNT and CDR2 YYREEE (reference sequence). Trimming removed 1 base at V and 1 base at J, with 8 bases between. The CDR3 spans 15 residues. The CDR3 DNA reads as TGTGCCAGCAGCTTGATCGGGGTGAACACCGGGGAGCTGTTTTTT. It is translated as CASSLIGVNTGELFF.

The chain recombines TRBV5-4 with TRBJ1-3; 7 positions agree with TRBD1. Germline lookup yields CDR1 SGHNT and CDR2 YYREEE (reference sequence). The CDR3 contains 17 residues. V dropped 1 base and J dropped 0; count of bases not matched to a gene: 7. This CDR3 reads CASSLMTGSYSGNTIYF. CDR3 coding DNA: TGTGCCAGCAGCTTGATGACAGGGAGCTACTCTGGAAACACCATATATTTT.

The V call is TRBV5-4, the J call TRBJ2-1; D might be TRBD2 (6 bases). The CDR3 covers 13 residues. Trimming took 5 bases from V and 9 from J, leaving 15 bases between them. CDR1 and CDR2 from the germline V gene are SGHNT and YYREEE (reference sequence). CDR3 region: CASRHGTPSEQFF. CDR3 nucleotides: TGTGCCAGCAGGCATGGGACTCCTAGTGAGCAGTTCTTC. The whole variable domain, remainder taken from reference TRBV5-4 and TRBJ2-1, is ETGVTQSPTHLIKTRGQQVTLRCSSQSGHNTVSWYQQALGQGPQFIFQYYREEENGRGNFPPRFSGLQFPNYSSELNVNALELDDSALYLCASRHGTPSEQFFGPGTRLTVL.

The chain uses TRBV9 and TRBJ1-1; TRBD1 is a possible D gene (5 bases). The CDR3 runs to 14 residues. The V gene lost 3 bases and the J gene lost 3 bases, with 12 bases spanning the gap. The V gene's germline CDR1 is SGDLS and CDR2 YYNGEE. The CDR3 loop is CASSGGDSYTEAFF. CDR3 nucleotide sequence: TGTGCCAGCAGCGGAGGGGACTCCTACACTGAAGCTTTCTTT. The full variable domain, rest sourced from reference TRBV9 and TRBJ1-1, is DSGVTQTPKHLITATGQRVTLRCSPRSGDLSVYWYQQSLDQGLQFLIQYYNGEERAKGNILERFSAQQFPDLHSELNLSSLELGDSALYFCASSGGDSYTEAFFGQGTRLTVV.

The chain has TRBV5-4 and TRBJ2-1; 7 bases are a match to TRBD1. The length of the CDR3 is 18 residues. Germline assignment: CDR1 SGHNT and CDR2 YYREEE (reference sequence). After removal of 7 bases from V and 0 bases from J, the junction contained 16 bases not matched to a gene. CDR3 sequence: CASRTDYSGQSSYNEQFF. CDR3 nucleotide sequence: TGTGCCAGCCGTACTGACTACTCGGGACAGAGCTCCTACAATGAGCAGTTCTTC.

A remark on this clone: Germline and junction disagree at one end, which may indicate a read error. Within the sample, other DNA sequences also encode this same CDR3. This sequence joins TRBV7-7 and TRBJ2-3; D is possibly TRBD2 (6 bases). The V gene's germline CDR1 is SSHAT and CDR2 FNYEAQ (reference sequence). This CDR3 region has 14 residues. The CDR3 DNA is TGTGCTAGCAGCTTCGGCGGGGGCACAGATACGCAGTATTTT. This codes for CASSFGGGTDTQYF.

The genes are TRBV27 and TRBJ1-2; D possibly corresponds to TRBD1 (6 bases). V lost 4 bases to trimming and J lost 4 bases, with 13 bases between them. The CDR3 loop spans 14 amino acids. Germline assignment: CDR1 MNHEY and CDR2 SMNVEV (reference sequence). CDR3 region: CASSYRGAAYGYTF. CDR3 sequence (DNA): TGTGCCAGCAGTTACCGGGGGGCCGCCTATGGCTACACCTTC.